This entry is about one T cell receptor beta chain. The source of the sample is a study of cytomegalovirus exposure and HLA in healthy donors. Germline CDR1 and CDR2: SGHDN and FVKESK. V dropped 2 bases and J dropped 5 bases, with 16 bases sitting between them. This CDR3 region has 15 residues. Repertoires were generated with immunoSEQ multiplex PCR, while TCRdb's copy carries only in-frame clones and drops some. This table holds about 140,000 clones, just under 85% found once. The chain combines TRBV14 with TRBJ2-7, with D maybe TRBD2 (6 bases). Specimen: PBMCs. This clonotype was obtained from a man aged 25 to 40 in good health and CMV-seropositive. CDR3 sequence reads: CASSQTAGGHDEQYF. Written as DNA, the CDR3 is TGTGCCAGCAGCCAAACAGCGGGCGGGCACGACGAGCAGTACTTC.